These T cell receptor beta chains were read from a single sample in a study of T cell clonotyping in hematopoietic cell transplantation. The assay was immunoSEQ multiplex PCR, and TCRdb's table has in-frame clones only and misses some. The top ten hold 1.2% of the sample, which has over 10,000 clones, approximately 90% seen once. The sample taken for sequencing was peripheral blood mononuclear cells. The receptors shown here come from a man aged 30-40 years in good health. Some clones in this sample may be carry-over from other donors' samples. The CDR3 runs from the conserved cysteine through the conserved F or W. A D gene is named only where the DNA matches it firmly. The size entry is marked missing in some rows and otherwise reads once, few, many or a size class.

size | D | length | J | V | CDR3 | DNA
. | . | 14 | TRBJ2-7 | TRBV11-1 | CASSPSRISYEQYF | TGTGCCAGCAGCCCGTCACGGATCTCCTACGAGCAGTACTTC
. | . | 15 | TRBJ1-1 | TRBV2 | CASSEPIAGRTEAFF | TGTGCCAGCAGTGAACCCATAGCTGGGAGGACTGAAGCTTTCTTT
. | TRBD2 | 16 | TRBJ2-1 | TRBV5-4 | CASSLALGGSYNEQFF | TGTGCCAGCAGCTTGGCCTTGGGGGGGAGCTACAATGAGCAGTTCTTC
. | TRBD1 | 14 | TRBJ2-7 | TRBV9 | CASSVDGQGYEQYF | TGTGCCAGCAGCGTAGACGGACAGGGCTACGAGCAGTACTTC
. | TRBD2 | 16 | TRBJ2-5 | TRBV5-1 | CASREGGGAPQETQYF | TGCGCCAGCAGGGAGGGCGGGGGGGCCCCCCAAGAGACCCAGTACTTC
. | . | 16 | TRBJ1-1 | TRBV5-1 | CASNPTPGNGNTEAFF | TGCGCCAGCAACCCGACCCCAGGGAACGGAAACACTGAAGCTTTCTTT
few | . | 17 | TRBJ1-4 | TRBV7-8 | CASSLGRSGDMDEKLFF | TGTGCCAGCAGCTTAGGACGGTCAGGAGATATGGATGAAAAACTGTTTTTT
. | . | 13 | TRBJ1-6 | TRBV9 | CASSIRVGSPLHF | TGTGCCAGCAGCATTAGGGTGGGTTCACCCCTCCACTTT
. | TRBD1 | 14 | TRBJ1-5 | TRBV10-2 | CASRETGGNQPQHF | TGCGCCAGCAGGGAGACAGGGGGCAATCAGCCCCAGCATTTT
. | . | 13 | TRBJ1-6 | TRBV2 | CASIRDPNSPLHF | TGTGCCAGTATCAGGGACCCTAATTCACCCCTCCACTTT
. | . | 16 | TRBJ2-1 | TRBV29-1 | CSVGGLGLSSYNEQFF | TGCAGCGTTGGCGGTCTGGGACTGAGCTCCTACAATGAGCAGTTCTTC
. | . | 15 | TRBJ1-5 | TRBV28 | CASAVVGQSNQPQHF | TGTGCCAGTGCCGTAGTGGGGCAGAGCAATCAGCCCCAGCATTTT
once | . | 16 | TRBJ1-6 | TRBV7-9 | CASSPAAGTHNSPLHF | TGTGCCAGCAGCCCGGCCGCGGGGACCCATAATTCACCCCTCCACTTT
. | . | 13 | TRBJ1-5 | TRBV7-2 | CASSPRKNQPQHF | TGTGCCAGCAGCCCACGGAAGAATCAGCCCCAGCATTTT
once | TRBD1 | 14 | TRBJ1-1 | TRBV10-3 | CAIREGQGITEAFF | TGTGCCATCAGAGAGGGACAGGGGATAACTGAAGCTTTCTTT
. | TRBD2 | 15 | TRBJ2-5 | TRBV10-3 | CAISRTRDLGETQYF | TGTGCCATCAGCCGGACTAGGGACCTAGGGGAGACCCAGTACTTC
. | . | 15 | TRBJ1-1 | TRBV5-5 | CASSKPGLLNTEAFF | TGTGCCAGCAGCAAACCGGGACTGTTGAACACTGAAGCTTTCTTT
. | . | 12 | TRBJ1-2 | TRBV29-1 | CSVLPRTYGYTF | TGCAGCGTTCTCCCCCGAACCTATGGCTACACCTTC
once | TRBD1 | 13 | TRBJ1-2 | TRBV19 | CASRTGGLNGYTF | TGTGCCAGTCGGACAGGGGGCCTTAATGGCTACACCTTC
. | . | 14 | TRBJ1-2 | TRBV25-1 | CASSGGRRAYGYTF | TGTGCCAGCAGTGGGGGCCGGCGTGCCTATGGCTACACCTTC
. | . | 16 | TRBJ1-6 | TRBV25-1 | CASSEYRGIGNSPLHF | TGTGCCAGCAGTGAATATAGAGGGATCGGGAATTCACCCCTCCACTTT
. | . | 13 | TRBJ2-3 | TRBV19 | CASSISGGDTQYF | TGTGCCAGTAGTATTTCCGGGGGAGATACGCAGTATTTT
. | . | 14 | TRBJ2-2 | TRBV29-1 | CSVESGSSPLGLFF | TGCAGCGTTGAAAGCGGCAGCTCACCGTTAGGGCTGTTTTTT
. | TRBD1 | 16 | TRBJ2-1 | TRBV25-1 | CASSEPPGTGSNEQFF | TGTGCCAGCAGTGAACCGCCCGGGACAGGGAGCAATGAGCAGTTCTTC
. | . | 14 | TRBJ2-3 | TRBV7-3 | CASSPDRATDTQYF | TGTGCCAGCAGCCCCGACCGGGCCACAGATACGCAGTATTTT
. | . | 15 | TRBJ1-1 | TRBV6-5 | CASSPGEGLNTEAFF | TGTGCCAGCAGCCCCGGGGAGGGGCTTAACACTGAAGCTTTCTTT
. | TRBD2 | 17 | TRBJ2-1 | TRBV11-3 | CASSHRGGRAWDNEQFF | TGTGCCAGCAGCCACCGGGGCGGGAGGGCCTGGGATAATGAGCAGTTCTTC
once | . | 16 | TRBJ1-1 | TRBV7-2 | CASSPNTGFGRTEAFF | TGTGCCAGCAGCCCCAACACAGGGTTTGGTCGCACTGAAGCTTTCTTT
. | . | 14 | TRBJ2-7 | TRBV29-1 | CSVGIGHPAYEQYF | TGCAGCGTGGGGATAGGTCACCCAGCCTACGAGCAGTACTTC
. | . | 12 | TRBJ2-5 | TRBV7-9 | CALGTAEETQYF | TGTGCCCTCGGTACAGCCGAAGAGACCCAGTACTTC
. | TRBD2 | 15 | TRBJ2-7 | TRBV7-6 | CASSPAAGGFYEQYF | TGTGCCAGCAGCCCAGCGGCGGGGGGGTTCTACGAGCAGTACTTC
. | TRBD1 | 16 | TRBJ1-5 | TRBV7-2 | CASSPHRTGPNQPQHF | TGTGCCAGCAGCCCCCACCGGACAGGTCCCAATCAGCCCCAGCATTTT
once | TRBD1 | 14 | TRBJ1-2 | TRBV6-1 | CASRVPQGAYGYTF | TGTGCCAGCAGGGTGCCACAGGGGGCTTATGGCTACACCTTC
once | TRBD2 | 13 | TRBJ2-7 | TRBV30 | CAWAVGGRLEQYF | TGTGCCTGGGCCGTTGGCGGGAGGCTTGAGCAGTACTTC
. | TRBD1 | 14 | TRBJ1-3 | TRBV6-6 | CASSTDRGYNTIYF | TGTGCCAGCAGCACCGACAGGGGATACAACACCATATATTTT
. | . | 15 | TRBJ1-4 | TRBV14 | CASSQVGSTNEKLFF | TGTGCCAGCAGCCAAGTGGGGTCAACTAATGAAAAACTGTTTTTT
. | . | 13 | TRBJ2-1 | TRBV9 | CASSPMISNEQFF | TGTGCCAGCAGCCCTATGATTTCAAATGAGCAGTTCTTC
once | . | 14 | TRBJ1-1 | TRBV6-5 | CASSYNTLRPEAFF | TGTGCCAGCAGTTACAACACACTCCGTCCTGAAGCTTTCTTT
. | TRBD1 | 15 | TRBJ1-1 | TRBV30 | CAWSRSVTGSPEAFF | TGTGCCTGGAGTCGTTCGGTGACAGGGAGTCCTGAAGCTTTCTTT
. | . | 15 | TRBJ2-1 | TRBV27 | CASSNGGTAYNEQFF | TGTGCCAGCAGTAATGGGGGGACAGCGTACAATGAGCAGTTCTTC
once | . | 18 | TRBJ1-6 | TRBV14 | CASSHHRDSLSYNSPLHF | TGTGCCAGCAGCCATCACCGGGACTCCCTCTCCTATAATTCACCCCTCCACTTT
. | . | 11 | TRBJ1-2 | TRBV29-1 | CSVSVDYGYTF | TGCAGCGTCTCCGTGGATTATGGCTACACCTTC
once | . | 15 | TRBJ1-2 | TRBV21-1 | CASSIANTTGGGYTF | TGTGCCAGCAGCATAGCTAACACCACCGGCGGTGGCTACACCTTC
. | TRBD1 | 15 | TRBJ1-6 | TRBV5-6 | CASRRRDRDNSPLHF | TGTGCCAGCAGGCGACGGGACAGGGATAATTCACCCCTCCACTTT
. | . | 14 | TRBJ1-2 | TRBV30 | CAWTGPFGPYGYTF | TGTGCCTGGACCGGGCCCTTCGGGCCTTATGGCTACACCTTC
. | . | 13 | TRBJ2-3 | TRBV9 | CASSVQGADTQYF | TGTGCCAGCAGCGTACAGGGTGCAGATACGCAGTATTTT
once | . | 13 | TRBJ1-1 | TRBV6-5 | CASRRVPSTEAFF | TGTGCCAGCAGAAGGGTACCCAGCACTGAAGCTTTCTTT
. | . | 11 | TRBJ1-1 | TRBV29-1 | CSVVGAREAFF | TGCAGCGTTGTGGGCGCCCGGGAAGCTTTCTTT
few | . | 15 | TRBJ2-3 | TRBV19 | CASSIGEVTTDTQYF | TGTGCCAGTAGTATCGGGGAGGTGACCACAGATACGCAGTATTTT
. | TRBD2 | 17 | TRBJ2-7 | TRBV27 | CASSLLAGGRNRYEQYF | TGTGCCAGCAGTTTATTAGCGGGGGGAAGAAACCGCTACGAGCAGTACTTC
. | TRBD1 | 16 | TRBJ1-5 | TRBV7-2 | CASSSRQGTGNQPQHF | TGTGCCAGCAGCTCCCGACAGGGTACGGGCAATCAGCCCCAGCATTTT
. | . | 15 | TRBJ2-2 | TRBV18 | CASSPAQGDTGELFF | TGTGCCAGCTCACCAGCTCAGGGAGACACCGGGGAGCTGTTTTTT
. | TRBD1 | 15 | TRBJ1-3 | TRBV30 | CAWSPRSGQRNTIYF | TGTGCCTGGAGTCCGAGATCGGGACAGCGGAACACCATATATTTT
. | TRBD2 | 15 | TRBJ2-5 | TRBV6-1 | CASTKRGGRQETQYF | TGTGCCAGCACCAAGCGGGGGGGCCGTCAAGAGACCCAGTACTTC
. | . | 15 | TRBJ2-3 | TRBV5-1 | CASSSTPPPTDTQYF | TGCGCCAGCAGCTCCACCCCTCCCCCCACAGATACGCAGTATTTT